The clone carrying this TCR beta chain was found a few times. The total RNA that was extracted per sample amounted to at least 5.5 micrograms. A second PCR of roughly 7 to 11 cycles used a sample-barcoded 5' primer and a J-beta primer mix. TCRdb analysed the 5' RACE reads with MiXCR anew, one entry per CDR3 protein. The profile shows hundreds of thousands of distinct CDR3 sequences, approximately 30% of them singletons. The source of the sample is a study of blood T cells in healthy people across ages. For the study at large: Per two T cells, about one barcoded beta molecule was captured through template switching.

V was cut by 4 bases and J by 7 bases, with 14 bases left in between. CDR1 LNHDA and CDR2 SQIVND come from the germline V gene (reference sequence). The CDR3 consists of 14 residues. The clonotype was recovered from a woman of 80 years or more in good health. Material for sequencing was blood. The V and J genes are TRBV19 and TRBJ2-1; tentatively, D is TRBD1 or TRBD2 (7 bases each). The DNA for the CDR3 is TGTGCCAGTAGTAAGGGGGCCGGGGGGAATGAGCAGTTCTTC. It yields the protein CASSKGAGGNEQFF.